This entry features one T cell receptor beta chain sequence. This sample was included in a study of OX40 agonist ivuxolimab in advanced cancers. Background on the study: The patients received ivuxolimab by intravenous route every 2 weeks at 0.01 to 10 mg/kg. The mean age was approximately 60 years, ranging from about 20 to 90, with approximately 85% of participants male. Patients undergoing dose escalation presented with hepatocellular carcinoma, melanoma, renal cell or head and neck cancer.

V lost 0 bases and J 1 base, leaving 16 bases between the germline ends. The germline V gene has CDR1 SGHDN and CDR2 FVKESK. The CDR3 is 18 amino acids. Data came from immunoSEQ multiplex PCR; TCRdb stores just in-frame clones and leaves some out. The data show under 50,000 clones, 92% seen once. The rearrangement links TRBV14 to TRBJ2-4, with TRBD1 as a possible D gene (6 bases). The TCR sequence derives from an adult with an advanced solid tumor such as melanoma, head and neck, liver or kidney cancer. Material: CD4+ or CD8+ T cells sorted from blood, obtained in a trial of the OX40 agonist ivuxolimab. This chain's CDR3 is CASSQDYRASGAKNIQYF. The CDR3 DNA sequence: TGTGCCAGCAGCCAAGATTACAGGGCCAGTGGGGCCAAAAACATTCAGTACTTC. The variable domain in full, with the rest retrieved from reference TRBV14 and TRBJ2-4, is EAGVTQFPSHSVIEKGQTVTLRCDPISGHDNLYWYRRVMGKEIKFLLHFVKESKQDESGMPNNRFLAERTGGTYSTLKVQPAELEDSGVYFCASSQDYRASGAKNIQYFGAGTRLSVL.